This TCR beta chain was sequenced for a study of vaccination and CD4 T cells after COVID-19. Study-level information: Researchers treated cells with overlapping spike peptides taken from SARS-CoV-2, HCoV-NL63, HCoV-OC43 and HCoV-229E.

About this clonotype: Its antigen is unidentified.

Oncomine TCR Beta short-read sequencing was applied to DNA from cultured CD4+ T cells. Each CDR3 protein gets one entry after TCRdb re-called the PCR reads with MiXCR. The repertoire has 11,000 to 15,000 distinct CDR3 sequences, 50% to 75% of them found once; the top ten carry about 15%. Broader study findings: It was found that, in convalescent patients, 304 of 307 vaccine-specific clones were spike mono-reactive.

V shed 6 bases and J shed 0 bases, with 19 bases lying between them. The germline V gene has CDR1 MDHEN and CDR2 SYDVKM. The CDR3 is 17 residues long. The sample's treatment: approximately nine-day PBMC culture with coronavirus spike peptide pools or control peptides (ViraFEST assay). IL-2 at around 9.4 IU/ml and peptide pools at approximately 9.6 ug/ml were added to PBMCs cultured at two million per well. Sequencing was done on a sample of CD4+ T cells from blood, cultured in vitro. The chain recombines TRBV28 with TRBJ2-3; D is uncertain. The sequence was obtained from a human donor who had recovered from COVID-19. CDR3 region: CASSSTPLRSSTDTQYF. The CDR3 coding sequence is TGTGCCAGCAGCTCGACCCCCCTTAGGTCAAGCACAGATACGCAGTATTTT.